The next 26 T cell receptor beta chains were all read from a single sample in a study of technical replicates of blood from a handful of donors (dated by TCRdb to 2015 to 2018). Library preparation employed the immunoSEQ multiplex PCR assay. Sourced from immuneACCESS, this table was stored by TCRdb with only in-frame sequences that have V and J called. A share of the clones is absent; for the studies checked, an unresolved V gene accounts for under half, and the remainder has no known explanation. For this sample the table gives around 85,000 clones, of which just under 95% were detected only once. The leading ten clones occupy over 0.2% of the sample. Sequencing was performed on T cells isolated from PBMCs. The receptors shown here come from a human donor in good health.

The rearrangement joins TRBV6-1 to TRBJ1-2; 7 bases match TRBD1. Per the germline V gene, CDR1 is MNHNS and CDR2 is SASEGT. This CDR3 spans 15 amino acids. V was clipped by 3 bases and J by 3 bases; unmatched bases: 7. The CDR3 loop is CASSDRGAGDYGYTF. CDR3 nucleotide sequence: TGTGCCAGCAGTGACAGGGGGGCGGGCGACTATGGCTACACCTTC.

J is TRBJ2-5 and V is TRBV5-1, with 8 bases matching TRBD2. The CDR3 is made up of 18 amino acids. Germline V gives CDR1 SGHRS, CDR2 YFSETQ. V lost 1 base to trimming and J lost 6 bases; unmatched junction nucleotides: 17. In DNA form, the CDR3 reads TGCGCCAGCAGCTTGATCTTTAGCGGGACCTCGGAGGGAAAGACCCAGTACTTC. Amino acids: CASSLIFSGTSEGKTQYF.

This chain uses TRBV5-1 with TRBJ1-6; D remains ambiguous. Germline values: CDR1 SGHRS, CDR2 YFSETQ. The V end was cut by 0 bases, the J end by 9 bases, with 16 bases between. The CDR3 is 16 residues long. CDR3 nucleotide sequence: TGCGCCAGCAGCTTGGGATTGTCAAGAGGCGGTTCACCCCTCCACTTT. Protein sequence: CASSLGLSRGGSPLHF.

The chain joins TRBV10-3 to TRBJ2-1, with D possibly TRBD1 on 6 matching bases. Germline CDR1 ENHRY, CDR2 SYGVKD. V shed 6 bases and J shed 2 bases, with 11 bases lying between them. There are 14 residues in the CDR3. The CDR3 bases are TGTGCCATCAGCCAACAGGGCACCTACAATGAGCAGTTCTTC. It yields the protein CAISQQGTYNEQFF.

The rearrangement uses TRBV7-3 and TRBJ2-5; 13 nucleotides match TRBD2. Germline assignment: CDR1 SGHTA and CDR2 FQGTGA. With V trimmed by 5 bases and J by 2 bases, 5 bases remained unmatched. This CDR3 comprises 16 residues. DNA for the CDR3: TGTGCCAGCAGCCCCTCGACTAGCGGGGGGCAAGAGACCCAGTACTTC. It yields the protein CASSPSTSGGQETQYF.

CDR3 protein: CASSSPGGQGGYTF. DNA of the CDR3: TGCGCCAGCAGCTCCCCAGGGGGACAGGGTGGCTACACCTTC. The rearrangement uses TRBV5-1 and TRBJ1-2; TRBD1 matches 9 bases. The CDR3 is 14 residues long. Per the germline V gene, CDR1 is SGHRS and CDR2 is YFSETQ. V was clipped by 3 bases and J by 7 bases; unmatched bases: 7.

This clone was recorded once. The chain links TRBV7-9 to TRBJ1-4, with 10 bases matching TRBD1. Germline CDR1 and CDR2: SEHNR and FQNEAQ (reference sequence). CDR3 length: 16 amino acids. Trimming removed 2 bases from V and 10 bases from J; junction bases left unmatched: 10. This chain's CDR3 is CASSLNGDRGQVKLFF. In DNA, the CDR3 is TGTGCCAGCAGCTTAAACGGTGACAGGGGGCAAGTAAAACTGTTTTTT.

This chain joins TRBV29-1 and TRBJ1-3; tentative D call: TRBD1 (6 bases). Trimming pared 7 bases from V and 6 bases from J, leaving 16 bases between. This CDR3 region has 13 residues. Germline V gene lookup returns CDR1 SQVTM and CDR2 ANQGSEA. Here the CDR3 DNA reads TGCAGCGCTTCGACTTCAGGGGTAAACACCATATATTTT. Protein sequence: CSASTSGVNTIYF.

The chain joins TRBV19 to TRBJ1-2; D unresolved. The germline V gene has CDR1 LNHDA and CDR2 SQIVND (reference sequence). V was trimmed by 6 bases and J by 2 bases, leaving 16 bases between them. This CDR3 has 15 amino acids. This CDR3 reads CASSQTDGWNYGYTF. CDR3 nucleotide sequence: TGTGCCAGTAGCCAGACCGACGGGTGGAACTATGGCTACACCTTC.

This clone showed up just once. The chain employs TRBV5-4 and TRBJ1-2; D uncertain. Trimming pared 2 bases from V and 2 bases from J, leaving 10 bases between. This CDR3 contains 14 residues. Germline lookup yields CDR1 SGHNT and CDR2 YYREEE (reference sequence). CDR3 amino acids: CASSLARTNYGYTF. The DNA of the CDR3 is TGTGCCAGCAGCTTAGCTCGAACCAACTATGGCTACACCTTC.

DNA for the CDR3: TGTGCCATCAGTGATTTAGCGGGAGAGATCCAGTTCTTC. Translated: CAISDLAGEIQFF. V is TRBV10-3 and J is TRBJ2-1; TRBD2 matches at 9 bases. The germline gives CDR1 ENHRY, CDR2 SYGVKD. The trim removed 3 bases at V and 13 bases at J, leaving 7 bases unmatched. The CDR3 consists of 13 residues.

Only one count was recorded for this clone. This chain links TRBV4-1 with TRBJ1-1, with D maybe TRBD1 (5 bases). The germline CDR1 and CDR2 sequences are MGHRA and YSYEKL. V was clipped by 4 bases and J by 1 base, with 19 bases between them. The CDR3 totals 17 residues. The CDR3 reads CASSPLGEGRANTEAFF. The CDR3 DNA reads TGCGCCAGCAGCCCACTTGGGGAGGGCAGGGCGAACACTGAAGCTTTCTTT.

The CDR3 sequence: CASKEGANYGYTF. CDR3 sequence (DNA): TGTGCCAGCAAGGAGGGAGCTAACTATGGCTACACCTTC. V and J are TRBV6-4 and TRBJ1-2, with D hard to call. V lost 7 bases and J 0 bases, leaving 9 bases between the germline ends. CDR1 MRHNA and CDR2 SNTAGT come from the germline V gene. The CDR3 has 13 amino acids.

This clone was seen once. The rearrangement joins TRBV7-8 to TRBJ1-1, with a tentative D call TRBD1 (6 bases). The CDR3 loop spans 12 amino acids. V lost 6 bases to trimming and J lost 8 bases, with 13 bases between them. The germline gives CDR1 SGHVS, CDR2 FQNEAQ. CDR3 coding DNA: TGTGCCAGCAGGGCCACAGGGACCGAAGCTTTCTTT. It yields the protein CASRATGTEAFF.

V gene TRBV27 combines with J gene TRBJ2-7, with a possible D match to TRBD2 (5 bases). CDR1 is MNHEY, CDR2 SMNVEV, per germline (reference sequence). The germline V and J ends were trimmed by 5 bases and 2 bases, with 19 bases remaining between them. The CDR3 covers 16 residues. The CDR3: CASSGGGVGPPYEQYF. DNA for the CDR3: TGTGCCAGCAGTGGAGGAGGTGTAGGGCCCCCCTACGAGCAGTACTTC.

The J gene is TRBJ2-3, the V gene TRBV4-2; a weak D match, TRBD2 (5 bases). This CDR3 is 17 amino acids long. Trimming left V 1 base short and J 2 bases short, with 16 bases between. Germline V lookup: CDR1 LGHNA, CDR2 YNFKEQ. The CDR3 DNA follows: TGTGCCAGCAGCCAAGGAGGGTTTCTGCGGCCCACAGATACGCAGTATTTT. It yields the protein CASSQGGFLRPTDTQYF.

CDR3 region: CASIGRNGGTWTEAFF. The CDR3 DNA reads as TGTGCCAGCATTGGTCGGAACGGAGGTACCTGGACTGAAGCTTTCTTT. The V call is TRBV28, the J call TRBJ1-1, with unresolved D. There are 16 residues in the CDR3. Trimming took off 7 bases at V and 5 bases at J, with 23 bases between the two ends. Looked up from germline, CDR1 is MDHEN and CDR2 is SYDVKM. The whole variable domain, remainder taken from reference TRBV28 and TRBJ1-1, is DVKVTQSSRYLVKRTGEKVFLECVQDMDHENMFWYRQDPGLGLRLIYFSYDVKMKEKGDIPEGYSVSREKKERFSLILESASTNQTSMYLCASIGRNGGTWTEAFFGQGTRLTVV.

This chain joins TRBV19 and TRBJ1-1, with unresolved D. CDR1 is LNHDA and CDR2 is SQIVND in the germline V gene (reference sequence). This CDR3 comprises 10 residues. The V end was cut by 6 bases, the J end by 5 bases, with 4 bases between. CDR3 nucleotides: TGTGCCAGTAGGCTAACTGAAGCTTTCTTT. The encoded protein is CASRLTEAFF.

The rearrangement uses TRBV6-6 and TRBJ1-5, with D unclear. Germline CDR1 and CDR2: MNHNY and SVGAGI (reference sequence). The CDR3 has 14 residues. V was cut by 2 bases and J by 2 bases, with 7 bases left in between. This chain's CDR3 is CASSYTGGNQPQHF. Here the CDR3 DNA reads TGTGCCAGCAGTTACACGGGTGGCAATCAGCCCCAGCATTTT.

This sequence joins TRBV5-1 and TRBJ2-1; 9 bases fit TRBD2. V lost 5 bases and J lost 4; bases outside the gene matches: 4. CDR3 length: 14 amino acids. Germline values: CDR1 SGHRS, CDR2 YFSETQ. The CDR3 DNA reads as TGCGCCAGCAGTGAGACTAGCGGTTACAATGAGCAGTTCTTC. This sequence encodes CASSETSGYNEQFF.

Notes on this clone: This same CDR3 is encoded by further DNA sequences in the sample. The chain links TRBV5-1 to TRBJ1-3; D perhaps matches TRBD1 (5 bases). This CDR3 has 15 residues. V was shortened by 1 base and J by 0 bases, with 8 bases between the two germline ends. Germline loops: CDR1 SGHRS, CDR2 YFSETQ. The CDR3 protein is CASSLTGFSGNTIYF. CDR3 in DNA: TGCGCCAGCAGCTTGACAGGTTTCTCTGGAAACACCATATATTTT.

The CDR3 DNA follows: TGTGCCAGCAGCCGAGAGACCTACGAGCAGTACTTC. Its translation is CASSRETYEQYF. V is TRBV6-1 and J is TRBJ2-7; D call uncertain. The CDR3 spans 12 residues. The germline V gene encodes CDR1 MNHNS and CDR2 SASEGT. Trimming removed 6 bases from V and 2 bases from J, with 8 bases in between.

The chain uses TRBV7-9 and TRBJ2-7; D call uncertain. Germline assignment: CDR1 SEHNR and CDR2 FQNEAQ (reference sequence). The length of the CDR3 is 13 residues. V was cut by 1 base and J by 3 bases, with 7 bases left in between. DNA of the CDR3: TGTGCCAGCAGCTTAGGTGAGAACTACGAGCAGTACTTC. This sequence encodes CASSLGENYEQYF.

This chain links TRBV18 with TRBJ1-6, with TRBD1 matching 10 bases. The CDR3 is 15 residues long. The germline gives CDR1 KGHSH, CDR2 LQKENI. Unmatched junction bases numbered 5, after V lost 6 bases and J lost 6 bases. CDR3 nucleotides: TGTGCCAGCTCGCCGACAGGGGGCGTTAATTCACCCCTCCACTTT. Its protein is CASSPTGGVNSPLHF.

The chain links TRBV2 to TRBJ1-3, with 11 bases lining up with TRBD1. Germline CDR1 reads SNHLY; CDR2 reads FYNNEI. This CDR3 contains 14 residues. Trimming cost V 11 bases and J 3 bases; bases outside gene matches: 6. CDR3 nucleotide sequence: TGTGCCGTACCGGACAGGGGGCATGGAAACACCATATATTTT. Encoded protein: CAVPDRGHGNTIYF. Filled out from reference TRBV2 and TRBJ1-3, the complete variable domain reads EPEVTQTPSHQVTQMGQEVILRCVPISNHLYFYWYRQILGQKVEFLVSFYNNEISEKSEIFDDQFSVERPDGSNFTLKIRSTKLEDSAMYFCAVPDRGHGNTIYFGEGSWLTVV.

V is TRBV6-5 and J is TRBJ1-2; TRBD1 might be the D (6 bases). Germline V gene sequence: CDR1 MNHEY, CDR2 SVGAGI. The ends were cut back, 5 bases at V and 2 bases at J, with 15 bases in the middle. The CDR3 contains 15 residues. DNA for the CDR3: TGTGCCAGCAGTCATACTTTGACAGGAAACTATGGCTACACCTTC. Translated, it gives CASSHTLTGNYGYTF.